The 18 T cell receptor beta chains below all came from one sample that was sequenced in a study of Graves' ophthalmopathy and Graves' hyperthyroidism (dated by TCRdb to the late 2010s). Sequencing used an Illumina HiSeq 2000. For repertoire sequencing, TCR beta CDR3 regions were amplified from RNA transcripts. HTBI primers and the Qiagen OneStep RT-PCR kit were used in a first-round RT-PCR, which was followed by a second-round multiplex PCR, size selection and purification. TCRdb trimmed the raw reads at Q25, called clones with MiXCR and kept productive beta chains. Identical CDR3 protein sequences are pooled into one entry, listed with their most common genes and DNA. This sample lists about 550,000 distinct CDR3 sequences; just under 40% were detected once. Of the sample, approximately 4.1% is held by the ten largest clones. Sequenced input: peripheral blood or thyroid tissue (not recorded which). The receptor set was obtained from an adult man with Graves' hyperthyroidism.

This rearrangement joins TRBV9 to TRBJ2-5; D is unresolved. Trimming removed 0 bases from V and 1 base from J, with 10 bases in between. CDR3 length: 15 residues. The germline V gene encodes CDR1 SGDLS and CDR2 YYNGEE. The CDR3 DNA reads TGTGCCAGCAGCGTAGAGGTGGGGTCCCAAGAGACCCAGTACTTC. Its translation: CASSVEVGSQETQYF.

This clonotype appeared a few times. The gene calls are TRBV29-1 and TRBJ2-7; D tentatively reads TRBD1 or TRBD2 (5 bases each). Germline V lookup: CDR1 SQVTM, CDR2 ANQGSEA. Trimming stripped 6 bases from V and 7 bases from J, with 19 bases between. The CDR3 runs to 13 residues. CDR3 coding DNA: TGCAGCGTCCTGCCCGGGGCGTACAATGAGCAGTACTTC. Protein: CSVLPGAYNEQYF.

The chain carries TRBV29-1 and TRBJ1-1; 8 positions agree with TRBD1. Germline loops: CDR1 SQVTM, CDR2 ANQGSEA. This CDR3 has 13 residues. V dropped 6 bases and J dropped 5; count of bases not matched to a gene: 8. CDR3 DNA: TGCAGCGTCACTCGGACAGGGAGGACTGAAGCTTTCTTT. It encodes CSVTRTGRTEAFF.

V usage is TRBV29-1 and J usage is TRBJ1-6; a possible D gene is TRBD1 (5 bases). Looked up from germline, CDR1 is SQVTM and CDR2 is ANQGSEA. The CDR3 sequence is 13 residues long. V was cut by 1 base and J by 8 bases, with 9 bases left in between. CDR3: CSVEARQYSPLHF. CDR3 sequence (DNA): TGCAGCGTTGAAGCCAGACAGTATTCACCCCTCCACTTT.

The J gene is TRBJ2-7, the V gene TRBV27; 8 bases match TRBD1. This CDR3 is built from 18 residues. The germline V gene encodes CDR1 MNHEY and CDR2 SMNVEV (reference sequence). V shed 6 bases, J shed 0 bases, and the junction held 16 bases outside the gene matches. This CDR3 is CASRGKQGGVHYSYEQYF. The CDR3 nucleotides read TGTGCCAGCAGGGGCAAACAGGGGGGAGTCCATTACTCCTACGAGCAGTACTTC.

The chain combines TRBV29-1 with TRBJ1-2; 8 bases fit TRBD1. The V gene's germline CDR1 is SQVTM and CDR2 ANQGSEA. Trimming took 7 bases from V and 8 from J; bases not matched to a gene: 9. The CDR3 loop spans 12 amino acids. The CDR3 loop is CSGIRQGIGYTF. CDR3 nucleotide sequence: TGCAGCGGAATTAGACAGGGGATCGGCTACACCTTC.

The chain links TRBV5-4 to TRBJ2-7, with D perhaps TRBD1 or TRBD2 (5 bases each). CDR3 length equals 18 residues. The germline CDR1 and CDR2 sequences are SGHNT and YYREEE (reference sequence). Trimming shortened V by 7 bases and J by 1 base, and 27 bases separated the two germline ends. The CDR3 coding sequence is TGTGCCAGCCGGGTCTGGGGACCAGGAACGACCGGGTCCTACGAGCAGTACTTC. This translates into CASRVWGPGTTGSYEQYF.

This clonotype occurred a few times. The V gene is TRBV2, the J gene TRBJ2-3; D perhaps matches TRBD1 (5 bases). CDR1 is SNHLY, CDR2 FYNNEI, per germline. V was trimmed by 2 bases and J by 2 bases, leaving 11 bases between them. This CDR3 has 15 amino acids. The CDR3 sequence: CASSELDRPTDTQYF. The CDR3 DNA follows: TGTGCCAGCAGTGAATTAGACAGACCCACAGATACGCAGTATTTT.

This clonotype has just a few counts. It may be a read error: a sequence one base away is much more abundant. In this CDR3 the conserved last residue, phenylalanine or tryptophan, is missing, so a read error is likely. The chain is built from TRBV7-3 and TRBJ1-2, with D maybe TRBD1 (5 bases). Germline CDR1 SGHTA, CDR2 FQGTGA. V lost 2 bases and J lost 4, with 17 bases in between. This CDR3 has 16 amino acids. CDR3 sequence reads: CASSLDLQGFSYGYTL. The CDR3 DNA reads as TGTGCCAGCAGCTTAGATCTTCAGGGATTTAGCTATGGCTACACCCTC.

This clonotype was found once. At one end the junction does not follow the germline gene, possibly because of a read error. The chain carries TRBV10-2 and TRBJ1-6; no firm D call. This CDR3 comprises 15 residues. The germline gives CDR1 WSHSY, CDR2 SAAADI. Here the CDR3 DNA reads TGCGTCAGCTCACTGAAGGGAACCGATAATTCACCCCTCCACTTT. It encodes CVSSLKGTDNSPLHF.

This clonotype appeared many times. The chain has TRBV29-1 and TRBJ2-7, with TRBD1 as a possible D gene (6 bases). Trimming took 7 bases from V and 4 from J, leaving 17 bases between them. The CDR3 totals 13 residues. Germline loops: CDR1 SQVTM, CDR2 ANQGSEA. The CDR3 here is CSAGRAGAYEQYF. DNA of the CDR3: TGCAGCGCCGGACGGGCAGGGGCGTACGAGCAGTACTTC.

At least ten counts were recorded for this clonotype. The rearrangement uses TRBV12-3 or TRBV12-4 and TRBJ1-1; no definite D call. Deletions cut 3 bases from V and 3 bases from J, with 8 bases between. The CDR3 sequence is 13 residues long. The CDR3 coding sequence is TGTGCCAGCAGTTTTGGGCCAGACACTGAAGCTTTCTTT. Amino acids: CASSFGPDTEAFF.

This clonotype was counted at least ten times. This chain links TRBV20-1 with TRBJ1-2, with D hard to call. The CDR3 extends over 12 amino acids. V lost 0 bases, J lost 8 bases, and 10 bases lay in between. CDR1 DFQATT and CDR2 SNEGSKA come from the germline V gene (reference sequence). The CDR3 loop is CSARDLARGYTF. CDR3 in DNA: TGCAGTGCTAGAGATTTGGCACGAGGCTACACCTTC.

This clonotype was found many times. The CDR3 bases are TGCAGTGCTAGAAGGTTGGGACAGGGACTTTACTATGGCTACACCTTC. Translating it yields CSARRLGQGLYYGYTF. The chain employs TRBV20-1 and TRBJ1-2; 9 positions match TRBD1. The CDR3 has 16 amino acids. Germline V gene sequence: CDR1 DFQATT, CDR2 SNEGSKA (reference sequence). V shed 2 bases and J 3 bases; nucleotides not matched to a gene: 10.

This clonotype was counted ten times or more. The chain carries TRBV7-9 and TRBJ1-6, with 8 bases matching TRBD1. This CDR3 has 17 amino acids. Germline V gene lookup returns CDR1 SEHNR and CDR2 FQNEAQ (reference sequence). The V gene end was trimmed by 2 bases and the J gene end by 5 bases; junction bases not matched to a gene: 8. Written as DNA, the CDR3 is TGTGCCAGCAGCTTATTTCGGACAGGGACCCATAATTCACCCCTCCACTTT. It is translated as CASSLFRTGTHNSPLHF.

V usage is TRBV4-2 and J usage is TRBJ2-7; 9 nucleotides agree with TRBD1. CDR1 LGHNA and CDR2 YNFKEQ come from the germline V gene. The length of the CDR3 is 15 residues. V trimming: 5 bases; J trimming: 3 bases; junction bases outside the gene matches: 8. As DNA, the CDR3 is TGTGCCAGCAGCTCCAATGACAGGGGGGACTACGAGCAGTACTTC. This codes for CASSSNDRGDYEQYF.

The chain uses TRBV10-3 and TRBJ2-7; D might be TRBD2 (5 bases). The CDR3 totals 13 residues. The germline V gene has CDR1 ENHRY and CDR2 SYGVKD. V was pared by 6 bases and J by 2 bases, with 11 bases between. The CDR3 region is CAIRREWAYEQYF. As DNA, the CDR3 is TGTGCCATCAGGAGGGAGTGGGCCTACGAGCAGTACTTC.

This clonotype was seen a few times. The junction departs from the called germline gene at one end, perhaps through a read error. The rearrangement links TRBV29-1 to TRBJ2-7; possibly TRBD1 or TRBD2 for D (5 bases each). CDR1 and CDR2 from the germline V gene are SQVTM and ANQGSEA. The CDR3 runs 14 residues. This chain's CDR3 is CSVSGTKGSFEQYF. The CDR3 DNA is TGCAGCGTGTCCGGGACCAAGGGGTCCTTCGAGCAGTACTTC.